This T cell receptor beta chain was recovered during a study of T-cell memory formation after mild COVID-19. This clonotype was seen repeatedly, ten times or more. The germline V gene has CDR1 MNHNS and CDR2 SASEGT. This CDR3 has 13 residues. Trimming stripped 1 base from V and 2 bases from J, with 3 bases between. TCRdb analysed the 5' RACE reads with MiXCR anew, one entry per CDR3 protein. The repertoire holds 300,000 to 400,000 distinct CDR3 sequences, with about 21% as singletons. The sequenced sample consisted of PBMCs or a T cell subset sorted from them (not recorded which). J is TRBJ1-5 and V is TRBV6-1; D unclear. This receptor was taken from an adult woman who had mild COVID-19 (a few samples of this study predate the infection). Cell type and time point are not known. CDR3 nucleotides: TGTGCCAGCAGTGAAGGCGGCAATCAGCCCCAGCATTTT. Protein sequence: CASSEGGNQPQHF.